This TCR beta chain was identified in a study of T cells expressing NK-cell markers. Study-level results: Certain NKG2C+ T cell clones were expanded, and their HCMV specificity remained unclear.

From the 5' RACE reads, TCRdb lists one entry per CDR3 protein and no DNA. This sample's table reports 500,000 to 700,000 distinct CDR3 sequences. Concerning this clonotype: What it recognizes is unknown.

The CDR3 totals 15 residues. Looked up from germline, CDR1 is SGHRS and CDR2 is YFSETQ. The material sequenced was blood T cells: a sorted CD56 or NKG2C T cell subset, CD4+ or CD8+ T cells, or bulk PBMC T cells (not recorded which). This sequence joins TRBV5-1 and TRBJ1-4; the TCRdb D gene call, TRBD1, has no DNA to confirm it. The TCR sequence derives from a man aged 18 to 30 in good health. The CDR3 here is CASSGTSATNEKLFF.